Presented here are 25 T cell receptor beta chains from one specimen sequenced in a study of cytomegalovirus exposure and HLA in healthy donors. A multiplex PCR was run with 60 Vbeta primers and 13 Jbeta primers. Data came from immunoSEQ multiplex PCR; TCRdb stores just in-frame clones and leaves some out. In all, the sample yields some 30,000 clones. The sample taken for sequencing was PBMCs. Receptor source: a female donor in good health and CMV-seronegative.

The V and J genes are TRBV7-9 and TRBJ1-6, with unresolved D. Germline assignment: CDR1 SEHNR and CDR2 FQNEAQ (reference sequence). CDR3 length: 16 amino acids. Trimming cost V 5 bases and J 8 bases, with 19 bases left between them. The CDR3, as DNA: TGTGCCAGCAGCCCCCGGGGAGGGAAAGTCCATTCACCCCTCCACTTT. Amino acid sequence: CASSPRGGKVHSPLHF. The variable domain in full, with the rest retrieved from reference TRBV7-9 and TRBJ1-6, is DTGVSQNPRHKITKRGQNVTFRCDPISEHNRLYWYRQTLGQGPEFLTYFQNEAQLEKSRLLSDRFSAERPKGSFSTLEIQRTEQGDSAMYLCASSPRGGKVHSPLHFGNGTRLTVT.

This clone is labeled medium-sized based on frequency. The J gene is TRBJ2-1, the V gene TRBV19, with 11 bases aligning to TRBD1. CDR3 length: 15 amino acids. Per the germline V gene, CDR1 is LNHDA and CDR2 is SQIVND (reference sequence). With V trimmed by 7 bases and J by 4 bases, 6 bases remained unmatched. The CDR3 loop reads CASKNWDRGYNEQFF. Written as DNA, the CDR3 is TGTGCCAGTAAAAACTGGGACAGGGGGTACAATGAGCAGTTCTTC.

This chain links TRBV2 with TRBJ2-3; no definite D call. The V end was cut by 5 bases, the J end by 1 base, with 16 bases between. Looked up from germline, CDR1 is SNHLY and CDR2 is FYNNEI. This CDR3 has 16 residues. The CDR3 nucleotides are TGTGCCAGCAGTTCCGTGGGCAATTCTCGCACAGATACGCAGTATTTT. It is translated as CASSSVGNSRTDTQYF.

This chain joins TRBV4-1 and TRBJ2-2; no clear D. This CDR3 has 15 residues. Per germline, CDR1 MGHRA and CDR2 YSYEKL. V was clipped by 0 bases and J by 4 bases, with 9 bases between them. CDR3 DNA: TGCGCCAGCAGCCAAGAAACCCCCGGCACCGGGGAGCTGTTTTTT. Protein sequence: CASSQETPGTGELFF.

The genes are TRBV5-1 and TRBJ2-7; 9 bases are a match to TRBD2. Germline values: CDR1 SGHRS, CDR2 YFSETQ. There are 18 residues in the CDR3. The ends lost 4 bases at V and 6 bases at J; junction bases unmatched: 20. CDR3: CASSPVVAGAERGGEQYF. The DNA for the CDR3 is TGCGCCAGCAGCCCCGTGGTAGCGGGGGCCGAAAGAGGGGGCGAGCAGTACTTC.

The rearrangement joins TRBV6-5 to TRBJ1-6; D remains unclear. Trimming took 0 bases from V and 4 from J, leaving 7 bases between them. Germline V lookup: CDR1 MNHEY, CDR2 SVGAGI. The CDR3 is made up of 15 amino acids. CDR3 DNA sequence: TGTGCCAGCAGTTACTCGAGGCAATATAATTCACCCCTCCACTTT. Translating it yields CASSYSRQYNSPLHF.

The chain combines TRBV5-8 with TRBJ1-2; no clear D gene. Germline CDR1 SGHTS, CDR2 YDEGEE. The CDR3 has 13 residues. Trimming removed 0 bases at V and 2 bases at J, with 5 bases between. CDR3 coding DNA: TGTGCCAGCAGCTTGGCACAGAACTATGGCTACACCTTC. Amino acids: CASSLAQNYGYTF. Looking up the rest from reference TRBV5-8 and TRBJ1-2 gives the full variable domain: EAGVTQSPTHLIKTRGQQATLRCSPISGHTSVYWYQQALGLGLQFLLWYDEGEERNRGNFPPRFSGRQFPNYSSELNVNALELEDSALYLCASSLAQNYGYTFGSGTRLTVV.

The chain uses TRBV6-5 and TRBJ1-3, with 9 bases matching TRBD1. The J segment lost 4 bases and the V segment lost 5 bases, leaving 6 bases of the junction unmatched. The germline CDR1 and CDR2 sequences are MNHEY and SVGAGI. The CDR3 consists of 15 residues. CDR3 region: CASSLGTGWGNTIYF. CDR3 DNA sequence: TGTGCCAGCAGTCTAGGGACAGGGTGGGGAAACACCATATATTTT.

This chain joins TRBV5-1 and TRBJ2-1; TRBD2 agrees at 14 bases. The CDR3 consists of 17 residues. CDR1 is SGHRS and CDR2 is YFSETQ in the germline V gene. The ends lost 5 bases at V and 3 bases at J; junction bases unmatched: 7. CDR3 DNA: TGCGCCAGCAGGCGACTAGCGGGGGGGCAGTTCTACAATGAGCAGTTCTTC. This gives the protein CASRRLAGGQFYNEQFF. The full variable domain, in which reference TRBV5-1 and TRBJ2-1 provide the parts outside the CDR3, is KAGVTQTPRYLIKTRGQQVTLSCSPISGHRSVSWYQQTPGQGLQFLFEYFSETQRNKGNFPGRFSGRQFSNSRSEMNVSTLELGDSALYLCASRRLAGGQFYNEQFFGPGTRLTVL.

The genes are TRBV5-1 and TRBJ2-2; the D is unclear. Trimming left V 8 bases short and J 6 bases short, with 11 bases between. The CDR3 length is 12 residues. Looked up from germline, CDR1 is SGHRS and CDR2 is YFSETQ. CDR3 sequence (DNA): TGCGCCAGTCAGTATTTGGCCGGGGAGCTGTTTTTT. It translates to CASQYLAGELFF.

This chain uses TRBV6-5 with TRBJ2-7; 10 nucleotides line up with TRBD1. The V gene end was trimmed by 5 bases and the J gene end by 2 bases; junction bases not matched to a gene: 6. The CDR3 consists of 15 residues. CDR1 is MNHEY and CDR2 is SVGAGI in the germline V gene. Here the CDR3 reads CASSTGTGATYEQYF. The CDR3 nucleotides read TGTGCCAGCAGTACCGGGACAGGGGCGACCTACGAGCAGTACTTC.

The chain joins TRBV9 to TRBJ1-2, with TRBD1 as a possible D gene (6 bases). CDR3 length equals 14 residues. CDR1 and CDR2 (germline): SGDLS, YYNGEE. Trimming took off 0 bases at V and 8 bases at J, with 14 bases between the two ends. CDR3 nucleotide sequence: TGTGCCAGCAGCGTAGATGGGGGGGCGGACGGCTACACCTTC. It translates to CASSVDGGADGYTF. Complete variable domain (other parts from reference TRBV9 and TRBJ1-2): DSGVTQTPKHLITATGQRVTLRCSPRSGDLSVYWYQQSLDQGLQFLIQYYNGEERAKGNILERFSAQQFPDLHSELNLSSLELGDSALYFCASSVDGGADGYTFGSGTRLTVV.

The rearrangement joins TRBV7-3 to TRBJ1-2, with 9 bases fitting TRBD1. V was pared by 5 bases and J by 4 bases, with 2 bases of the junction left unmatched. The CDR3 covers 13 residues. The germline gives CDR1 SGHTA, CDR2 FQGTGA. The CDR3 spells CASSEGQGYGYTF. The CDR3 region has the DNA TGTGCCAGCAGCGAGGGACAGGGCTATGGCTACACCTTC.

As to this clone: Its ends do not fully match the called genes, so a read error is possible. The same CDR3 is also encoded by other DNA sequences in this sample. The CDR3 here is CASRATATVEAFF. As DNA, the CDR3 is TGTGCCAGCAGGGCTACAGCAACGGTTGAAGCTTTCTTC. The gene calls are TRBV9 and TRBJ1-1; D gene uncertain. The CDR3 totals 13 residues. Germline V gene lookup returns CDR1 SGDLS and CDR2 YYNGEE.

The chain carries TRBV7-6 and TRBJ2-3; D is perhaps TRBD1 (5 bases). Trimming took 6 bases from V and 3 from J, leaving 13 bases between them. The CDR3 loop spans 14 amino acids. Germline V CDR1 and CDR2: SGHVS, FNYEAQ. CDR3 coding DNA: TGTGCCAGCAGTGGACAAGGGGTGACAGATACGCAGTATTTT. It codes for CASSGQGVTDTQYF.

The chain joins TRBV27 to TRBJ2-2, with 7 nucleotides matching TRBD1. The CDR3 covers 17 residues. Germline V CDR1 and CDR2: MNHEY, SMNVEV (reference sequence). Trimming at V came to 7 bases and at J to 2 bases, leaving 13 bases not matched to a gene. In DNA form, the CDR3 reads TGTGCCAGCACCACTCGGCTGGGACAGCCAAACACCGGGGAGCTGTTTTTT. Translation: CASTTRLGQPNTGELFF.

V gene TRBV5-4 combines with J gene TRBJ2-3, with 10 bases fitting TRBD2. Germline V gives CDR1 SGHNT, CDR2 YYREEE (reference sequence). Trimming took 1 base from V and 0 from J; bases not matched to a gene: 2. The CDR3 sequence is 16 residues long. The CDR3 region has the DNA TGTGCCAGCAGCTTGAAACTAGCGGGGAGCACAGATACGCAGTATTTT. The encoded protein is CASSLKLAGSTDTQYF.

This chain links TRBV10-3 with TRBJ2-5; 7 positions match TRBD2. Trimming at V came to 5 bases and at J to 3 bases, leaving 9 bases not matched to a gene. Germline-derived CDR1 and CDR2 are ENHRY and SYGVKD. This CDR3 has 15 amino acids. The chain's CDR3 is CAISSRDYLKETQYF. DNA of the CDR3: TGTGCCATCAGTAGTCGGGACTACTTAAAAGAGACCCAGTACTTC.

J is TRBJ2-7 and V is TRBV29-1, with D possibly being TRBD2 (6 bases). The germline V gene has CDR1 SQVTM and CDR2 ANQGSEA. The CDR3 covers 14 residues. Trimming stripped 0 bases from V and 2 bases from J, with 11 bases between. CDR3 protein: CSVEESWGAYEQYF. As DNA, the CDR3 is TGCAGCGTTGAAGAGTCATGGGGGGCCTACGAGCAGTACTTC.

The gene calls are TRBV5-1 and TRBJ2-1, with 8 bases identical to TRBD1. Losses at the gene ends were 4 bases for V and 11 bases for J; bases not matched to a gene: 8. The CDR3 consists of 13 residues. Germline CDR1 reads SGHRS; CDR2 reads YFSETQ. Written as DNA, the CDR3 is TGCGCCAGCAGCGTGGGGACAGGCGGTAAGCAGTTCTTC. The encoded protein is CASSVGTGGKQFF.

The V gene is TRBV4-1, the J gene TRBJ1-2; 9 bases are shared with TRBD1. The CDR3 length is 16 residues. Germline values: CDR1 MGHRA, CDR2 YSYEKL. The V gene end was trimmed by 3 bases and the J gene end by 4 bases; junction bases not matched to a gene: 9. CDR3 coding DNA: TGCGCCAGCAGCCAGACCCGGGACAGGGACTCCTATGGCTACACCTTC. It translates to CASSQTRDRDSYGYTF.

The rearrangement joins TRBV6-5 to TRBJ2-7, with D possibly being TRBD2 (7 bases). This CDR3 is 16 amino acids long. The ends were cut back, 2 bases at V and 3 bases at J, with 17 bases in the middle. From germline, CDR1 is MNHEY and CDR2 SVGAGI. CDR3 sequence: CASSYPGRGGNYEQYF. The CDR3 coding sequence is TGTGCCAGCAGTTACCCAGGGAGGGGGGGAAACTACGAGCAGTACTTC.

This chain connects TRBV28 to TRBJ1-5; 8 bases are a match to TRBD1. The CDR3 extends over 13 amino acids. Germline CDR1 reads MDHEN; CDR2 reads SYDVKM. After removal of 5 bases from V and 6 bases from J, the junction contained 3 bases not matched to a gene. DNA of the CDR3: TGTGCCAGCAGTCCAGGGGGCTTTCAGCCCCAGCATTTT. Translation: CASSPGGFQPQHF.

This chain links TRBV30 with TRBJ1-1; D unresolved. V lost 0 bases and J lost 11, with 16 bases in between. The CDR3 runs to 13 residues. Looked up from germline, CDR1 is GTSNPN and CDR2 is SVGIG (reference sequence). CDR3 nucleotide sequence: TGTGCCTGGAGTGTACCAGGTAAAGCTGTGGCTTTCTTT. Translated, it gives CAWSVPGKAVAFF.

The rearrangement uses TRBV5-1 and TRBJ2-1, with TRBD2 matching over 8 bases. V gave up 1 base and J gave up 4 bases; unmatched junction bases: 7. The CDR3 sequence is 16 residues long. CDR1 is SGHRS, CDR2 YFSETQ, per germline. In DNA, the CDR3 is TGCGCCAGCAGCTTGCAGAGTCTAGCGGGTTACAATGAGCAGTTCTTC. The encoded protein is CASSLQSLAGYNEQFF. The full variable domain, with the rest looked up from reference TRBV5-1 and TRBJ2-1, is KAGVTQTPRYLIKTRGQQVTLSCSPISGHRSVSWYQQTPGQGLQFLFEYFSETQRNKGNFPGRFSGRQFSNSRSEMNVSTLELGDSALYLCASSLQSLAGYNEQFFGPGTRLTVL.